These 18 T cell receptor beta chains came from one sample sequenced in a study of T cell responses to AZD1222 COVID-19 vaccine. Assay used: immunoSEQ multiplex PCR; TCRdb lists only in-frame clones, some missing. The table includes tens of thousands of clones, around 90% detected once. The sample was peripheral blood, taken on day 0 of MenACWY control vaccination. Receptors originate from an adult in good health.

This clone is a singleton in its sample. The chain couples TRBV6-6 to TRBJ1-4; D unclear. Germline assignment: CDR1 MNHNY and CDR2 SVGAGI (reference sequence). The CDR3 spans 15 residues. Trimming left V 2 bases short and J 8 bases short, with 15 bases between. The CDR3 protein is CASSYESLSGEKLFF. Written as DNA, the CDR3 is TGTGCCAGCAGTTACGAGTCCTTATCGGGGGAAAAACTGTTTTTT.

This clone was recorded only once. The V call is TRBV28, the J call TRBJ2-7; D unclear. Trimming pared 4 bases from V and 0 bases from J, leaving 16 bases between. The CDR3 runs 16 residues. Germline V gene sequence: CDR1 MDHEN, CDR2 SYDVKM. The CDR3 spells CASSSRPSWSSYEQYF. In nucleotides, the CDR3 is TGTGCCAGCAGTTCCCGACCTAGTTGGAGCTCCTACGAGCAGTACTTC.

The rearrangement links TRBV6-5 to TRBJ1-5; no clear D gene. The CDR3 sequence is 13 residues long. V was trimmed by 5 bases and J by 3 bases, leaving 8 bases between them. CDR1 and CDR2 from the germline V gene are MNHEY and SVGAGI. The CDR3 loop is CASSPVDNQPQHF. The CDR3 coding sequence is TGTGCCAGCAGTCCAGTCGACAATCAGCCCCAGCATTTT.

The chain employs TRBV19 and TRBJ2-3; 9 bases are a match to TRBD2. V trimming: 3 bases; J trimming: 4 bases; junction bases outside the gene matches: 5. Germline V lookup: CDR1 LNHDA, CDR2 SQIVND (reference sequence). This CDR3 region has 15 residues. The CDR3 is CASSISLAGPDTQYF. CDR3 bases: TGTGCCAGTAGTATCAGTCTAGCGGGGCCAGATACGCAGTATTTT.

The gene calls are TRBV13 and TRBJ1-1; D may be TRBD1 (5 bases). This CDR3 spans 18 amino acids. CDR1 is PRHDT and CDR2 is FYEKMQ in the germline V gene (reference sequence). V gave up 5 bases and J gave up 0 bases, with 22 bases separating them. CDR3 nucleotides: TGTGCCAGCAGCGCCCCCTTGGGGGTCGGATATATGAACACTGAAGCTTTCTTT. It translates to CASSAPLGVGYMNTEAFF.

The chain links TRBV2 to TRBJ1-2; D not resolved. CDR3 length: 11 amino acids. Looked up from germline, CDR1 is SNHLY and CDR2 is FYNNEI. The V and J ends lost 2 bases and 2 bases respectively, with 0 bases between them. The CDR3 sequence: CASSENYGYTF. The CDR3 DNA reads TGTGCCAGCAGTGAAAACTATGGCTACACCTTC.

The chain uses TRBV19 and TRBJ1-6, with 8 bases fitting TRBD1. This CDR3 contains 13 residues. The J segment lost 10 bases and the V segment lost 3 bases, leaving 2 bases of the junction unmatched. CDR1 and CDR2 (germline): LNHDA, SQIVND (reference sequence). The CDR3 nucleotides are TGTGCCAGTAGTATCACAGGGGGATCACCCCTCCACTTT. It codes for CASSITGGSPLHF.

The CDR3 bases are TGTGCCAGCAGCCCTGGAGGCTACAGCTCCTACAATGAGCAGTTCTTC. Translation gives CASSPGGYSSYNEQFF. The V and J genes are TRBV5-4 and TRBJ2-1; perhaps TRBD2 as D (5 bases). V lost 4 bases, J lost 0 bases, and 14 bases lay in between. Looked up from germline, CDR1 is SGHNT and CDR2 is YYREEE (reference sequence). CDR3 length: 16 amino acids.

The V call is TRBV14, the J call TRBJ2-7; 8 bases are a match to TRBD2. This CDR3 has 17 amino acids. Trimming cost V 1 base and J 6 bases; bases outside gene matches: 14. CDR1 and CDR2 (germline): SGHDN, FVKESK. CDR3 loop: CASSQGTGGQGPVEQYF. CDR3 in DNA: TGTGCCAGCAGCCAAGGTACGGGGGGGCAGGGGCCTGTCGAGCAGTACTTC.

This rearrangement joins TRBV7-9 to TRBJ1-5; D gene unclear. The CDR3 sequence is 16 residues long. Trimming pared 2 bases from V and 0 bases from J, leaving 11 bases between. CDR1 is SEHNR, CDR2 FQNEAQ, per germline (reference sequence). The CDR3 region has the DNA TGTGCCAGCAGCTTAAGCACAGCTTATAGCAATCAGCCCCAGCATTTT. Its protein is CASSLSTAYSNQPQHF.

The chain employs TRBV6-5 and TRBJ1-1, with TRBD1 matching over 9 bases. Germline loops: CDR1 MNHEY, CDR2 SVGAGI. V shed 4 bases, J shed 0 bases, and the junction held 3 bases outside the gene matches. The CDR3 runs to 15 residues. CDR3 residues: CASSSQGAMNTEAFF. DNA for the CDR3: TGTGCCAGCAGTTCACAGGGGGCGATGAACACTGAAGCTTTCTTT.

V is TRBV5-8 and J is TRBJ2-1, with D possibly matching TRBD2 (6 bases). The V end lost 1 base, the J end lost 4 bases, and 12 bases lay between the germline ends. This CDR3 region has 15 residues. The germline V gene encodes CDR1 SGHTS and CDR2 YDEGEE. In DNA, the CDR3 is TGTGCCAGCAGCTTGCAATCGGGGACTTACAATGAGCAGTTCTTC. This encodes CASSLQSGTYNEQFF.

This clone was seen a single time. This chain joins TRBV18 and TRBJ1-1, with 8 nucleotides matching TRBD1. Trimming cost V 4 bases and J 5 bases; bases outside gene matches: 9. Germline assignment: CDR1 KGHSH and CDR2 LQKENI. The CDR3 extends over 15 amino acids. The CDR3 DNA reads TGTGCCAGCTCACTTGGTACAGGGGGGAGAACTGAAGCTTTCTTT. Its protein product is CASSLGTGGRTEAFF.

The gene calls are TRBV30 and TRBJ1-6; D gene unclear. CDR3 size: 13 residues. Germline V lookup: CDR1 GTSNPN, CDR2 SVGIG (reference sequence). V gave up 3 bases and J gave up 5 bases, with 8 bases separating them. The CDR3 loop is CAWSFPNNSPLHF. In DNA form, the CDR3 reads TGTGCCTGGAGCTTCCCGAATAATTCACCCCTCCACTTT.

The count of this clone is one. V is TRBV2 and J is TRBJ2-5; D perhaps matches TRBD1 (5 bases). The CDR3 consists of 15 residues. V lost 6 bases and J lost 6, with 20 bases in between. Looked up from germline, CDR1 is SNHLY and CDR2 is FYNNEI. The CDR3 sequence is CASRLPQTVVKTQYF. The CDR3 DNA reads TGTGCCAGCAGACTCCCCCAGACAGTCGTAAAGACCCAGTACTTC.

The genes are TRBV4-2 and TRBJ1-1; D gene unclear. This CDR3 is built from 15 residues. Germline values: CDR1 LGHNA, CDR2 YNFKEQ. The V end lost 0 bases, the J end lost 7 bases, and 15 bases lay between the germline ends. The CDR3 here is CASSQDRTSELEAFF. The CDR3 coding sequence is TGTGCCAGCAGCCAAGATCGGACGTCTGAACTTGAAGCTTTCTTT.

This clone is a singleton in its sample. The chain joins TRBV30 to TRBJ1-2; maybe TRBD1 (5 bases). Germline V CDR1 and CDR2: GTSNPN, SVGIG (reference sequence). The CDR3 sequence is 16 residues long. The germline V and J ends were trimmed by 4 bases and 0 bases, with 18 bases remaining between them. The CDR3 DNA follows: TGTGCCTGGACCCACGGCTTGGGGGGGGCTAACTATGGCTACACCTTC. Translating it yields CAWTHGLGGANYGYTF.

CDR3 DNA sequence: TGTGCCTGGAGTACCCGGGGCTTCGGGGATCAGCCCCAGCATTTT. Translating gives CAWSTRGFGDQPQHF. The gene calls are TRBV30 and TRBJ1-5, with a tentative D call TRBD1 (5 bases). V lost 2 bases to trimming and J lost 5 bases, with 16 bases between them. Germline V lookup: CDR1 GTSNPN, CDR2 SVGIG (reference sequence). CDR3 size: 15 residues.